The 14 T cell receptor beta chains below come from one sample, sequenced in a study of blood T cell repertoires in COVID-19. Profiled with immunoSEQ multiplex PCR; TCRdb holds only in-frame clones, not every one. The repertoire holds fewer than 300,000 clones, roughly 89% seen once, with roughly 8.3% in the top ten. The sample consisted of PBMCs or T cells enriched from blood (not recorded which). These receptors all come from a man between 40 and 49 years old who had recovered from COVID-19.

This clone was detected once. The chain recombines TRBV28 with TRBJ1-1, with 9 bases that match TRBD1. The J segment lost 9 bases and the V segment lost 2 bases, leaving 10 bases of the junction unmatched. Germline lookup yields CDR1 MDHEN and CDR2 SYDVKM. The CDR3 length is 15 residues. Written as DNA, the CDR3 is TGTGCCAGCAGTTTAGTTTCGTCGGGACAGGGCCAAGCTTTCTTT. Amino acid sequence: CASSLVSSGQGQAFF.

DNA of the CDR3: TGTGCCAGCAGCTTAGGGTTTAGCTCCTACAATGAGCAGTTCTTC. Protein product: CASSLGFSSYNEQFF. The chain uses TRBV7-8 and TRBJ2-1; no firm D call. The CDR3 contains 15 residues. The V gene's germline CDR1 is SGHVS and CDR2 FQNEAQ. V lost 1 base and J 0 bases, leaving 7 bases between the germline ends.

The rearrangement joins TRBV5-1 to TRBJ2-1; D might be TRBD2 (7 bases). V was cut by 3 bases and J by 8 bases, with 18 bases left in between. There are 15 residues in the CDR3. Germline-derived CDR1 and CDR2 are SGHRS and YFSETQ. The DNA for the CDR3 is TGCGCCAGCAGCTGGTCGGGGGGCCCTTCGGATGAGCAGTTCTTC. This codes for CASSWSGGPSDEQFF.

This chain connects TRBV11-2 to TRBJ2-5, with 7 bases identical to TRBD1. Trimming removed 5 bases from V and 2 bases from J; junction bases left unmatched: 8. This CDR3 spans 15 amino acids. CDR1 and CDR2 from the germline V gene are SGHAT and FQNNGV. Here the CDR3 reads CASSRGVDRQETQYF. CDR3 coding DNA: TGTGCCAGCAGCCGAGGTGTGGACAGGCAAGAGACCCAGTACTTC.

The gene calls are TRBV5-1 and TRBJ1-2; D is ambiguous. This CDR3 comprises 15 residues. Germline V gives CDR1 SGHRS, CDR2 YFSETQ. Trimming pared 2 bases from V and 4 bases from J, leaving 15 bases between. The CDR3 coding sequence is TGCGCCAGCAGCTTATCGGGGAATAGGGTCTATGGCTACACCTTC. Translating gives CASSLSGNRVYGYTF.

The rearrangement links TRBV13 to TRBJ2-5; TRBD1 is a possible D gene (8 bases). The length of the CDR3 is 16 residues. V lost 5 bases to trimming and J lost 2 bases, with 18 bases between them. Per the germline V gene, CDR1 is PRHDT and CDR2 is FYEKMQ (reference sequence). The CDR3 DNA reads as TGTGCCAGCAGCGTCAACAGGGGGAGGGGGCAAGAGACCCAGTACTTC. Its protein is CASSVNRGRGQETQYF.

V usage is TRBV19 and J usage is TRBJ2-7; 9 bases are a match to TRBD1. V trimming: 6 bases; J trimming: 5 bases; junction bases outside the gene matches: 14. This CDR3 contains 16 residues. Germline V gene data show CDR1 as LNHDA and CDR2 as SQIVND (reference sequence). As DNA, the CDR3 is TGTGCCAGTAGCGACCGCAACAGGGGGCTTTTGGACGAGCAGTACTTC. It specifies CASSDRNRGLLDEQYF. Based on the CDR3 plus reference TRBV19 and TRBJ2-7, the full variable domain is DGGITQSPKYLFRKEGQNVTLSCEQNLNHDAMYWYRQDPGQGLRLIYYSQIVNDFQKGDIAEGYSVSREKKESFPLTVTSAQKNPTAFYLCASSDRNRGLLDEQYFGPGTRLTVT.

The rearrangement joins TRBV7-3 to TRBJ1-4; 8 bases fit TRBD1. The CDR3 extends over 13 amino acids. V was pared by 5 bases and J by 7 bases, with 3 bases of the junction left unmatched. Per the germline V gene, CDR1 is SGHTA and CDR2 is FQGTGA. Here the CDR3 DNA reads TGTGCCAGCAGCGCCGACAGGGGTGAAAAACTGTTTTTT. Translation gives CASSADRGEKLFF. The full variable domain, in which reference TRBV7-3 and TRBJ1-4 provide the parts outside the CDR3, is GAGVSQTPSNKVTEKGKYVELRCDPISGHTALYWYRQSLGQGPEFLIYFQGTGAADDSGLPNDRFFAVRPEGSVSTLKIQRTERGDSAVYLCASSADRGEKLFFGSGTQLSVL.

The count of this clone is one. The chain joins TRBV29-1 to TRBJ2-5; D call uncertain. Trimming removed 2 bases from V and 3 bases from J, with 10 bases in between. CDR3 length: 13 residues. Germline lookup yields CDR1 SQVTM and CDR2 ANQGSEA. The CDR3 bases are TGCAGCGTTGAATTTAGCTGGGAAGAGACCCAGTACTTC. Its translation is CSVEFSWEETQYF.

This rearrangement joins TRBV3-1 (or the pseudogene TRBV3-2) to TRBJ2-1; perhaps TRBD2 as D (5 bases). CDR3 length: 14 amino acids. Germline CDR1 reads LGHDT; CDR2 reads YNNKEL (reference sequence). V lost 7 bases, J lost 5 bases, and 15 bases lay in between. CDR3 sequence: CASNREGYDNEQFF. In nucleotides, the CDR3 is TGTGCCAGCAACCGGGAAGGTTACGACAATGAGCAGTTCTTC.

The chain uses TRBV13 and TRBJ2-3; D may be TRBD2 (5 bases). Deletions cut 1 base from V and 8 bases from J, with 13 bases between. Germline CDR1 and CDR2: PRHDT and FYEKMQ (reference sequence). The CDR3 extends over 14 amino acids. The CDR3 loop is CASSLERGTGTQYF. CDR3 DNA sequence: TGTGCCAGCAGCTTAGAACGGGGTACGGGTACGCAGTATTTT.

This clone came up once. The CDR3 here is CASSGLEAVNEQYF. The DNA for the CDR3 is TGTGCCAGCAGCGGACTAGAAGCTGTGAACGAGCAGTACTTC. The rearrangement uses TRBV11-2 and TRBJ2-7; 7 nucleotides align to TRBD2. This CDR3 contains 14 residues. Trimming took 5 bases from V and 5 from J; bases not matched to a gene: 9. Germline loops: CDR1 SGHAT, CDR2 FQNNGV.

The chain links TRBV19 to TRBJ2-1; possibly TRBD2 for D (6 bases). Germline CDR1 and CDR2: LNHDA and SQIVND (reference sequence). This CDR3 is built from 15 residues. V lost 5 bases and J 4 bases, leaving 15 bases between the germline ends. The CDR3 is CASSRGSGIYNEQFF. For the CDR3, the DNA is TGTGCCAGTAGTCGCGGTAGCGGCATATACAATGAGCAGTTCTTC.

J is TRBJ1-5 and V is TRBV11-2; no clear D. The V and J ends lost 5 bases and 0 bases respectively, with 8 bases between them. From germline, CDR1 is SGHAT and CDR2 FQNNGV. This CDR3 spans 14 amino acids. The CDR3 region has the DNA TGTGCCAGCAGCAAAGTCAGTAGCAATCAGCCCCAGCATTTT. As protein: CASSKVSSNQPQHF.